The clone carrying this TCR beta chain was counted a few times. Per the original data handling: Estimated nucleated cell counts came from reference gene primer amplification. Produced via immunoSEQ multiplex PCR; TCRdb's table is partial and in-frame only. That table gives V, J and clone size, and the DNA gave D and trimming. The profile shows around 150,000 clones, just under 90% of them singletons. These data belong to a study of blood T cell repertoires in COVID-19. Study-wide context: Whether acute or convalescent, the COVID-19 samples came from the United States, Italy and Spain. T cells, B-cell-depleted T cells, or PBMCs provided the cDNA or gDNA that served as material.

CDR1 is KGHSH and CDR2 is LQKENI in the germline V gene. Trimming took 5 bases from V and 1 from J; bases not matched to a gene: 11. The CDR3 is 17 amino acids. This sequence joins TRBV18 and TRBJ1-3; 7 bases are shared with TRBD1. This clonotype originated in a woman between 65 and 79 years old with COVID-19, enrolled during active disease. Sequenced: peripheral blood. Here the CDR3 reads CASSSSTGLTSGNTIYF. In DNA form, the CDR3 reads TGTGCCAGCTCATCCTCGACAGGGTTAACTTCTGGAAACACCATATATTTT.